This T cell receptor beta chain was captured in a study of cytomegalovirus exposure and HLA in healthy donors. Germline V gene data show CDR1 as SGHTA and CDR2 as FQGNSA. CDR3 length: 11 amino acids. V was cut by 5 bases and J by 2 bases, with 3 bases left in between. Broader study findings: Most observed TCR sequences were rare, whereas some public TCRs were detected in many donors. Later work associated roughly 17,000 TCR beta sequences with HLA alleles at 0.05 false discovery rate.

With 60 Vbeta and 13 Jbeta primers, the PCR was carried out. Libraries were prepared by immunoSEQ multiplex PCR; TCRdb keeps only in-frame clonotypes and omits some of them. Here the sample table reports approximately 140,000 clones. With regard to this clone: What it binds is unknown.

The genes are TRBV7-2 and TRBJ2-5; D gene uncertain. Sequenced sample: PBMCs. This TCR was recovered from a woman in her forties or fifties in good health and CMV-seronegative. The CDR3 here is CASSLQETQYF. The DNA for the CDR3 is TGTGCCAGCAGCCTTCAAGAGACCCAGTACTTC.